The 7 T cell receptor beta chains listed next were all sequenced from one sample in a study of blood T cells in healthy people across ages. Primed by a sample-barcoded 5' primer and a J-beta primer mix, a second PCR proceeded for 7 to 11 cycles. TCRdb reprocessed the 5' RACE reads via MiXCR and lists one record per CDR3 protein. Of over 450,000 distinct CDR3 sequences in the sample, 20% to 30% were seen once. The same data also contributed to another study, on T cells of mothers and their children.

The sequenced material came from blood. These receptors originate from a boy between 10 and 17 years old in good health.

This clonotype was observed a handful of times. The chain carries TRBV24-1 and TRBJ2-2; perhaps TRBD1 as D (6 bases). Germline loops: CDR1 KGHDR, CDR2 SFDVKD. Trimming shortened V by 4 bases and J by 4 bases, and 18 bases separated the two germline ends. CDR3 size: 17 residues. CDR3 sequence (DNA): TGTGCCACCAGTGACTCCCGTGGTTCAGGGGTCACCGGGGAGCTGTTTTTT. Protein product: CATSDSRGSGVTGELFF.

This clonotype was observed a handful of times. CDR3 coding DNA: TGCGCCAGCAGCTGGGGGCGTGTGTCTAGCGGGATCAACCAAGAGACCCAGTACTTC. Amino acids: CASSWGRVSSGINQETQYF. J is TRBJ2-5 and V is TRBV5-1, with TRBD2 matching 9 bases. The germline V gene has CDR1 SGHRS and CDR2 YFSETQ. This CDR3 is 19 amino acids long. V trimming: 3 bases; J trimming: 0 bases; junction bases outside the gene matches: 15. The complete variable domain, with remaining parts taken from reference TRBV5-1 and TRBJ2-5, reads KAGVTQTPRYLIKTRGQQVTLSCSPISGHRSVSWYQQTPGQGLQFLFEYFSETQRNKGNFPGRFSGRQFSNSRSEMNVSTLELGDSALYLCASSWGRVSSGINQETQYFGPGTRLLVL.

The J gene is TRBJ2-5, the V gene TRBV21-1; no DNA check was done on the table's D call, TRBD1. TRBV21-1 is flagged as a pseudogene. The CDR3 is 16 amino acids. This chain's CDR3 is CAGSKSEGALQETQYF. The CDR3 coding sequence is TGTGCCGGCAGCAAATCTGAAGGGGCTCTACAAGAGACCCAGTACTTC.

The chain uses TRBV7-2 and TRBJ1-1; D call uncertain. Trimming pared 5 bases from V and 11 bases from J, leaving 15 bases between. This CDR3 contains 12 residues. Germline V lookup: CDR1 SGHTA, CDR2 FQGNSA. This CDR3 is CASSATGVEAFF. The CDR3 DNA follows: TGTGCCAGCAGCGCCACCGGGGTTGAGGCTTTCTTT.

The genes are TRBV3-1 and TRBJ2-7; 7 nucleotides match TRBD2. Judging by the DNA end, TRBJ2-5 fits better; the J call may be wrong. The CDR3 spans 15 residues. Germline loops: CDR1 LGHDT, CDR2 YNNKEL (reference sequence). In nucleotides, the CDR3 is TGTGCCAGCAGCCAAGAGTTCCTAGCGGAAGAGACCCAGTACTTC. Protein sequence: CASSQEFLAEETQYF.

V usage is TRBV7-2 and J usage is TRBJ2-1; TRBD1 matches at 7 bases. The J segment lost 3 bases and the V segment lost 1 base, leaving 18 bases of the junction unmatched. The CDR3 runs to 20 residues. The V gene's germline CDR1 is SGHTA and CDR2 FQGNSA. CDR3: CASSLGFGTATRGYYNEQFF. In DNA form, the CDR3 reads TGTGCCAGCAGCTTAGGGTTCGGGACAGCCACTAGGGGCTACTACAATGAGCAGTTCTTC.

The chain couples TRBV7-3 to TRBJ2-1, with D possibly TRBD2 on 5 matching bases. Trimming removed 1 base from V and 10 bases from J, with 17 bases in between. The CDR3 length is 15 residues. Germline-derived CDR1 and CDR2 are SGHTA and FQGTGA. The CDR3 loop is CASSLSPTYSDEQFF. The CDR3 DNA is TGTGCCAGCAGCTTAAGTCCTACTTATAGCGACGAGCAGTTCTTC.